These 20 T cell receptor beta chains were all obtained from the same sample, sequenced in a study of T cell responses to AZD1222 COVID-19 vaccine. Profiling relied on immunoSEQ multiplex PCR, and the TCRdb table lists in-frame clones only, not all of them. Among approximately 160,000 clones listed, about 87% were seen once. The specimen comprised peripheral blood, sampled on day 0 of AZD1222 vaccination. Receptors originate from an adult in good health.

Here the CDR3 DNA reads TGTGCCAGCAGTTACTCTAAGGACACTGAAGCTTTCTTT. Translating gives CASSYSKDTEAFF. The J gene is TRBJ1-1, the V gene TRBV6-5; the D is unclear. From germline, CDR1 is MNHEY and CDR2 SVGAGI. The CDR3 covers 13 residues. V was clipped by 0 bases and J by 3 bases, with 5 bases between them.

The chain links TRBV7-2 to TRBJ2-7, with 9 bases matching TRBD2. CDR1 is SGHTA and CDR2 is FQGNSA in the germline V gene. V gave up 3 bases and J gave up 5 bases; unmatched junction bases: 5. This CDR3 is 14 amino acids long. The CDR3 is CASSFRIAGDEQYF. The CDR3 DNA sequence: TGTGCCAGCAGCTTCCGGATAGCGGGAGACGAGCAGTACTTC.

The CDR3 spells CASSLVDFRTGELFF. Here the CDR3 DNA reads TGCGCCAGCAGCTTGGTTGACTTCCGAACCGGGGAGCTGTTTTTT. V is TRBV5-1 and J is TRBJ2-2; D call uncertain. V lost 0 bases and J 5 bases, leaving 11 bases between the germline ends. Germline V CDR1 and CDR2: SGHRS, YFSETQ. The length of the CDR3 is 15 residues.

This clone has only one observation. The CDR3 is CASSRLAYTGELFF. For the CDR3, the DNA is TGTGCCAGCTCGAGACTAGCCTACACCGGGGAGCTGTTTTTT. The chain combines TRBV2 with TRBJ2-2; TRBD2 matches at 7 bases. The CDR3 extends over 14 amino acids. After removal of 8 bases from V and 3 bases from J, the junction contained 6 bases not matched to a gene. Germline V gene sequence: CDR1 SNHLY, CDR2 FYNNEI.

The chain joins TRBV6-6 to TRBJ1-5; 9 positions agree with TRBD1. Germline values: CDR1 MNHNY, CDR2 SVGAGI (reference sequence). CDR3 length: 14 amino acids. Germline trimming cut 5 bases from V and 9 bases from J; bases unmatched to any gene: 8. The CDR3 protein is CASSQGQGLGPQHF. The CDR3 DNA reads TGTGCCAGCAGTCAAGGACAGGGGTTGGGGCCCCAGCATTTT.

The chain combines TRBV12-3 or TRBV12-4 with TRBJ2-3, with D unclear. This CDR3 is built from 12 residues. V was trimmed by 8 bases and J by 9 bases, leaving 15 bases between them. The CDR3 sequence: CASDANEGTQYF. CDR3 in DNA: TGTGCCAGCGACGCCAACGAAGGCACGCAGTATTTT.

The chain employs TRBV5-4 and TRBJ1-3; unclear D gene. The CDR3 is 17 amino acids. The germline V and J ends were trimmed by 0 bases and 0 bases, with 13 bases remaining between them. Per the germline V gene, CDR1 is SGHNT and CDR2 is YYREEE (reference sequence). The CDR3 DNA is TGTGCCAGCAGCTTGGCCGTGGGCGGCGACTCTGGAAACACCATATATTTT. Protein product: CASSLAVGGDSGNTIYF.

This rearrangement joins TRBV29-1 to TRBJ2-7, with 7 bases that match TRBD1. V dropped 6 bases and J dropped 6; count of bases not matched to a gene: 11. Germline V gives CDR1 SQVTM, CDR2 ANQGSEA. CDR3 length: 13 amino acids. In DNA, the CDR3 is TGCAGCGTGCCGGGACAGCATCCTCTCGAGCAGTACTTC. Protein: CSVPGQHPLEQYF.

The chain links TRBV7-9 to TRBJ2-1, with 10 bases that match TRBD2. Germline CDR1 SEHNR, CDR2 FQNEAQ (reference sequence). The V gene end was trimmed by 1 base and the J gene end by 9 bases; junction bases not matched to a gene: 6. The CDR3 spans 15 residues. CDR3 amino acids: CASSLVSGRVGEQFF. In nucleotides, the CDR3 is TGTGCCAGCAGCTTAGTGAGCGGGAGGGTTGGTGAGCAGTTCTTC.

For the CDR3, the DNA is TGTGCCAGCAGTTTTACAGGGGGCGCGGGGGGCTACACCTTC. Amino acid sequence: CASSFTGGAGGYTF. This chain connects TRBV27 to TRBJ1-2, with 9 bases lining up with TRBD1. Germline assignment: CDR1 MNHEY and CDR2 SMNVEV (reference sequence). V was pared by 3 bases and J by 8 bases, with 7 bases of the junction left unmatched. The CDR3 totals 14 residues.

This rearrangement joins TRBV27 to TRBJ2-2; tentatively, D is TRBD2 (5 bases). CDR3 length: 15 residues. Trimming took 2 bases from V and 4 from J, leaving 11 bases between them. Per the germline V gene, CDR1 is MNHEY and CDR2 is SMNVEV (reference sequence). The CDR3 sequence is CASSLRAELTGELFF. Written as DNA, the CDR3 is TGTGCCAGCAGTTTACGAGCGGAACTCACCGGGGAGCTGTTTTTT.

This clone was observed a single time. This chain connects TRBV6-6 to TRBJ1-1; D is undetermined. The CDR3 contains 13 residues. Trimming removed 0 bases from V and 2 bases from J, with 4 bases in between. CDR1 and CDR2 (germline): MNHNY, SVGAGI (reference sequence). The CDR3 DNA sequence: TGTGCCAGCAGTTACTCGACAAACACTGAAGCTTTCTTT. Amino acids: CASSYSTNTEAFF.

V and J are TRBV6-5 and TRBJ1-2, with D uncertain. There are 14 residues in the CDR3. Trimming took off 2 bases at V and 4 bases at J, with 11 bases between the two ends. In germline, CDR1 is MNHEY, CDR2 SVGAGI. CDR3 residues: CASSYAGLGYGYTF. CDR3 coding DNA: TGTGCCAGCAGTTACGCAGGTCTCGGCTATGGCTACACCTTC.

The chain employs TRBV3-1 (or the pseudogene TRBV3-2) and TRBJ1-1; D unresolved. The length of the CDR3 is 13 residues. Germline assignment: CDR1 LGHDT and CDR2 YNNKEL (reference sequence). Trimming took 4 bases from V and 4 from J, leaving 10 bases between them. DNA for the CDR3: TGTGCCAGCAGCCCCGGCCGGGGCACTGAAGCTTTCTTT. This sequence encodes CASSPGRGTEAFF.

The V and J genes are TRBV2 and TRBJ2-2; TRBD2 might be the D (5 bases). The CDR3 length is 12 residues. V lost 7 bases and J 7 bases, leaving 10 bases between the germline ends. From germline, CDR1 is SNHLY and CDR2 FYNNEI. The CDR3, as DNA: TGTGCCAGCAATCGGGGTAGCGGGGAGCTGTTTTTT. This codes for CASNRGSGELFF.

The V gene is TRBV6-5, the J gene TRBJ1-5; D not certain. Germline CDR1 reads MNHEY; CDR2 reads SVGAGI. Trimming left V 4 bases short and J 2 bases short, with 9 bases between. The CDR3 length is 14 residues. The CDR3 region has the DNA TGTGCCAGCAGTTCGGTTGGAGGCAATCAGCCCCAGCATTTT. Amino acid sequence: CASSSVGGNQPQHF.

The chain is built from TRBV5-1 and TRBJ2-5; D not resolved. CDR1 and CDR2 (germline): SGHRS, YFSETQ. Trimming cost V 0 bases and J 2 bases, with 8 bases left between them. The CDR3 extends over 14 amino acids. The CDR3 DNA reads TGCGCCAGCAGCTTGGGGGCCCGACAAGAGACCCAGTACTTC. This translates into CASSLGARQETQYF.

The V call is TRBV19, the J call TRBJ1-5, with D hard to call. CDR3 size: 12 residues. The germline CDR1 and CDR2 sequences are LNHDA and SQIVND (reference sequence). Trimming took off 2 bases at V and 9 bases at J, with 8 bases between the two ends. This CDR3 is CASSISLGPQHF. The CDR3 bases are TGTGCCAGTAGTATAAGTCTAGGGCCCCAGCATTTT.

This clone has a single count. This rearrangement joins TRBV18 to TRBJ2-5; D might be TRBD2 (6 bases). The CDR3 loop spans 14 amino acids. CDR1 KGHSH and CDR2 LQKENI come from the germline V gene. Trimming removed 3 bases at V and 4 bases at J, with 12 bases between. The DNA for the CDR3 is TGTGCCAGCTCACCTGAACTAGCAGGAGAGACCCAGTACTTC. Its protein product is CASSPELAGETQYF.

The genes are TRBV12-5 and TRBJ2-5; D is uncertain. The CDR3 has 14 amino acids. V was clipped by 0 bases and J by 4 bases, with 9 bases between them. Germline values: CDR1 LGHNT, CDR2 FRNRAP. As DNA, the CDR3 is TGTGCTAGTGGTTTGGTTCGCGCGGCAGAGACCCAGTACTTC. This sequence encodes CASGLVRAAETQYF. Combining the CDR3 with reference TRBV12-5 and TRBJ2-5 gives the whole variable domain DARVTQTPRHKVTEMGQEVTMRCQPILGHNTVFWYRQTMMQGLELLAYFRNRAPLDDSGMPKDRFSAEMPDATLATLKIQPSEPRDSAVYFCASGLVRAAETQYFGPGTRLLVL.